This TCR beta chain was observed in a study of blood T cell repertoires in COVID-19. This CDR3 comprises 15 residues. V dropped 1 base and J dropped 5; count of bases not matched to a gene: 7. The V gene's germline CDR1 is LGHDT and CDR2 YNNKEL (reference sequence). Sequencing used immunoSEQ multiplex PCR; TCRdb keeps in-frame clones, though not all of them. The table has about 390,000 clones, 87% seen once; the top ten hold roughly 2.1%. The TCR comes from a woman aged 55-69 years with COVID-19, enrolled during active disease. The sequencing input was peripheral blood. J is TRBJ1-1 and V is TRBV3-1 (or the pseudogene TRBV3-2), with 7 bases that match TRBD1. CDR3 bases: TGTGCCAGCAGCCAAGGCCAAAACAGGGGTACTGAAGCTTTCTTT. Translated, it gives CASSQGQNRGTEAFF.